These 30 T cell receptor beta chains came from one sample sequenced in a study of cytomegalovirus exposure and HLA in healthy donors. 13 Jbeta primers and 60 Vbeta primers were used for the PCR. The protocol was immunoSEQ multiplex PCR, while the TCRdb copy is restricted to in-frame clones and leaves out a portion. The sample lists around 150,000 clones; 75% to 90% were seen once. The sample consisted of PBMCs. Receptors originate from a young man in good health and CMV-seronegative.

The rearrangement links TRBV6-1 to TRBJ2-7; D gene ambiguous. The CDR3 sequence is 10 residues long. The V end was cut by 10 bases, the J end by 3 bases, with 7 bases between. The germline V gene has CDR1 MNHNS and CDR2 SASEGT. The CDR3 reads CATTNYEQYF. DNA for the CDR3: TGTGCCACTACGAACTACGAGCAGTACTTC.

With regard to this clone: The same CDR3 arises from other DNA sequences in this sample as well. CDR3 loop: CASSSRTGMNTEAFF. DNA of the CDR3: TGTGCCAGCAGCTCTCGGACAGGGATGAACACTGAAGCTTTCTTT. This chain joins TRBV7-2 and TRBJ1-1; the match to TRBD1 covers 8 bases. V lost 4 bases and J lost 0; bases outside the gene matches: 4. CDR1 is SGHTA and CDR2 is FQGNSA in the germline V gene. This CDR3 is built from 15 residues.

As concerns this clone: This specimen includes other DNA sequences encoding the same CDR3. The gene calls are TRBV30 and TRBJ1-1, with unresolved D. Germline V gene data show CDR1 as GTSNPN and CDR2 as SVGIG (reference sequence). The CDR3 consists of 11 residues. With 0 bases removed from V and 8 bases from J, the gap between germline ends came to 7 bases. In nucleotides, the CDR3 is TGTGCCTGGAGTGTACTTTCCGAAGCTTTCTTT. Protein: CAWSVLSEAFF.

The V and J genes are TRBV28 and TRBJ1-2; D may be TRBD1 (6 bases). The CDR3 spans 13 residues. The V gene's germline CDR1 is MDHEN and CDR2 SYDVKM. Trimming removed 2 bases at V and 6 bases at J, with 10 bases between. In DNA form, the CDR3 reads TGTGCCAGCAGTTTAGCACAGGGAGATGGCTACACCTTC. The encoded protein is CASSLAQGDGYTF.

The chain joins TRBV27 to TRBJ2-6; D gene unclear. This CDR3 comprises 16 residues. Per the germline V gene, CDR1 is MNHEY and CDR2 is SMNVEV (reference sequence). V was pared by 6 bases and J by 4 bases, with 16 bases between. In DNA form, the CDR3 reads TGTGCCAGCAGAGCCGCAAGAATCCTCGGGGCCAACGTCCTGACTTTC. This gives the protein CASRAARILGANVLTF.

The V call is TRBV11-2, the J call TRBJ2-1; possible D gene TRBD1, 6 bases. The CDR3 is made up of 15 amino acids. Trimming shortened V by 3 bases and J by 4 bases, and 13 bases separated the two germline ends. Germline assignment: CDR1 SGHAT and CDR2 FQNNGV. The CDR3 coding sequence is TGTGCCAGCAGCTTCGGGACATTCTCTTACAATGAGCAGTTCTTC. This encodes CASSFGTFSYNEQFF.

The chain employs TRBV28 and TRBJ1-1; possible D gene TRBD1, 5 bases. Trimming took off 7 bases at V and 2 bases at J, with 11 bases between the two ends. Germline loops: CDR1 MDHEN, CDR2 SYDVKM. This CDR3 spans 13 amino acids. The CDR3 region is CASIPGRNTEAFF. The DNA of the CDR3 is TGTGCCAGCATACCAGGGCGAAACACTGAAGCTTTCTTT.

This clone was seen a handful of times. V is TRBV2 and J is TRBJ1-3; possible D gene TRBD1, 5 bases. Germline assignment: CDR1 SNHLY and CDR2 FYNNEI. The V and J ends lost 6 bases and 4 bases respectively, with 13 bases between them. The CDR3 runs to 14 residues. CDR3 region: CASREGPSGNTIYF. In DNA form, the CDR3 reads TGTGCCAGCAGGGAGGGACCCTCCGGAAACACCATATATTTT.

The chain carries TRBV29-1 and TRBJ2-5; perhaps TRBD2 as D (6 bases). V was cut by 8 bases and J by 5 bases, with 21 bases left in between. CDR1 and CDR2 (germline): SQVTM, ANQGSEA. The CDR3 spans 14 residues. In DNA, the CDR3 is TGCAGCCTTGGTCCCCCAGGGACTTCCGAGACCCAGTACTTC. It yields the protein CSLGPPGTSETQYF.

This clone was observed a few times. This chain connects TRBV28 to TRBJ2-7, with 8 bases fitting TRBD2. With 5 bases clipped from V and 2 bases from J, the junction kept 2 bases outside the gene matches. The CDR3 covers 13 residues. Germline values: CDR1 MDHEN, CDR2 SYDVKM. In nucleotides, the CDR3 is TGTGCCAGCAGTCGGGGGGGGACCTACGAGCAGTACTTC. As protein: CASSRGGTYEQYF.

This clone came up a few times. The chain recombines TRBV5-6 with TRBJ1-1; no definite D call. CDR3 length equals 13 residues. Germline V gene sequence: CDR1 SGHDT, CDR2 YYEEEE. V was pared by 0 bases and J by 3 bases, with 6 bases between. The CDR3 loop reads CASSLESYTEAFF. The CDR3 DNA reads TGTGCCAGCAGCTTGGAAAGCTACACTGAAGCTTTCTTT.

V usage is TRBV9 and J usage is TRBJ2-5; maybe TRBD2 (8 bases). The CDR3 has 16 residues. Germline loops: CDR1 SGDLS, CDR2 YYNGEE. V lost 0 bases, J lost 5 bases, and 17 bases lay in between. The DNA of the CDR3 is TGTGCCAGCAGCGTAGGGGGAGGGGGCGGGGGGGAGACCCAGTACTTC. This gives the protein CASSVGGGGGGETQYF.

J is TRBJ1-1 and V is TRBV27; 7 bases match TRBD1. The V and J ends lost 1 base and 5 bases, in that order; junction bases with no gene match: 7. The CDR3 length is 15 residues. Germline V lookup: CDR1 MNHEY, CDR2 SMNVEV (reference sequence). The CDR3 loop is CASSLLKGARTEAFF. DNA of the CDR3: TGTGCCAGCAGTTTATTAAAGGGGGCGCGGACTGAAGCTTTCTTT.

This clone was seen a single time. The chain combines TRBV29-1 with TRBJ1-4; no clear D gene. CDR1 and CDR2 from the germline V gene are SQVTM and ANQGSEA. This CDR3 has 13 residues. Trimming removed 4 bases from V and 1 base from J, with 7 bases in between. The DNA for the CDR3 is TGCAGCGTTGTGGGGAGAACTAATGAAAAACTGTTTTTT. Protein product: CSVVGRTNEKLFF.

The gene calls are TRBV6-1 and TRBJ2-3; 7 bases are shared with TRBD2. Germline assignment: CDR1 MNHNS and CDR2 SASEGT. The V segment lost 0 bases and the J segment 0 bases; nucleotides outside the gene matches: 6. The CDR3 length is 17 residues. DNA of the CDR3: TGTGCCAGCAGTGAAGCGGGGGGTAGCGGGAGCACAGATACGCAGTATTTT. Amino acid sequence: CASSEAGGSGSTDTQYF.

The J gene is TRBJ1-6, the V gene TRBV25-1; 7 bases map to TRBD1. Looked up from germline, CDR1 is MGHDK and CDR2 is SYGVNS. The CDR3 consists of 16 residues. The J segment lost 6 bases and the V segment lost 3 bases, leaving 8 bases of the junction unmatched. CDR3 bases: TGTGCCAGCAGTGAGAGGATGGGACAGTTTAATTCACCCCTCCACTTT. Its protein is CASSERMGQFNSPLHF.

As concerns this clone: Other nucleotide sequences in the sample specify the same CDR3. J is TRBJ1-1 and V is TRBV27; D gene unclear. This CDR3 is 13 amino acids long. Germline loops: CDR1 MNHEY, CDR2 SMNVEV (reference sequence). Trimming removed 4 bases at V and 1 base at J, with 7 bases between. The CDR3 protein is CASSWEGNTEAFF. CDR3 in DNA: TGTGCCAGCAGTTGGGAGGGGAACACTGAAGCTTTCTTT.

The chain links TRBV7-2 to TRBJ2-7, with D possibly being TRBD1 (5 bases). The CDR3 runs to 14 residues. The V and J ends lost 5 bases and 3 bases respectively, with 14 bases between them. Looked up from germline, CDR1 is SGHTA and CDR2 is FQGNSA. CDR3 amino acids: CASSGGVRGYEQYF. CDR3 DNA sequence: TGTGCCAGCAGCGGTGGCGTAAGGGGCTACGAGCAGTACTTC. Supplemented by reference TRBV7-2 and TRBJ2-7, the full variable domain reads GAGVSQSPSNKVTEKGKDVELRCDPISGHTALYWYRQSLGQGLEFLIYFQGNSAPDKSGLPSDRFSAERTGGSVSTLTIQRTQQEDSAVYLCASSGGVRGYEQYFGPGTRLTVT.

The J gene is TRBJ1-3, the V gene TRBV5-1, with D hard to call. The CDR3 is 13 amino acids. The ends were cut back, 7 bases at V and 3 bases at J, with 11 bases in the middle. The germline gives CDR1 SGHRS, CDR2 YFSETQ. The CDR3 DNA reads TGCGCCAGCGCGAACCTTGGTGGAAACACCATATATTTT. Translating gives CASANLGGNTIYF.

CDR3 region: CASSYGASNEKLFF. The CDR3 DNA is TGTGCCAGCAGTTACGGAGCCTCTAATGAAAAACTGTTTTTT. The J gene is TRBJ1-4, the V gene TRBV6-5; no clear D. V shed 2 bases and J shed 3 bases, with 7 bases lying between them. Germline-derived CDR1 and CDR2 are MNHEY and SVGAGI. The CDR3 is 14 residues long.

The chain joins TRBV10-3 to TRBJ1-2; 9 nucleotides match TRBD1. Unmatched junction bases numbered 5, after V lost 4 bases and J lost 8 bases. Germline-derived CDR1 and CDR2 are ENHRY and SYGVKD. This CDR3 comprises 13 residues. The CDR3 is CAISGGQGEGYTF. Written as DNA, the CDR3 is TGTGCCATCAGTGGGGGACAGGGAGAAGGCTACACCTTC.

The chain combines TRBV6-4 with TRBJ2-3, with 7 nucleotides matching TRBD2. The CDR3 totals 13 residues. The J segment lost 6 bases and the V segment lost 3 bases, leaving 3 bases of the junction unmatched. Germline V gene data show CDR1 as MRHNA and CDR2 as SNTAGT. CDR3 residues: CASSENSGDTQYF. In DNA, the CDR3 is TGTGCCAGCAGTGAGAATAGCGGGGATACGCAGTATTTT.

V is TRBV19 and J is TRBJ1-2, with TRBD1 matching over 8 bases. Germline loops: CDR1 LNHDA, CDR2 SQIVND (reference sequence). The ends lost 5 bases at V and 7 bases at J; junction bases unmatched: 21. The CDR3 runs 18 residues. This CDR3 reads CASSLMMLPGQAVRGYTF. CDR3 nucleotide sequence: TGTGCCAGTAGTCTCATGATGCTACCGGGACAGGCTGTTCGTGGCTACACCTTC.

The chain combines TRBV14 with TRBJ1-1; D unresolved. Germline CDR1 SGHDN, CDR2 FVKESK. Trimming shortened V by 4 bases and J by 3 bases, and 18 bases separated the two germline ends. This CDR3 has 16 amino acids. The CDR3 reads CASSLSPQVDHTEAFF. CDR3 nucleotides: TGTGCCAGCAGCCTCTCCCCGCAGGTAGATCACACTGAAGCTTTCTTT.

Turning to this clone: A read error may account for a junction end that differs from germline. The CDR3 spells CSSSFDRGDEKLFF. The CDR3 DNA sequence: TGTTCCAGCAGCTTTGACAGGGGGGATGAAAAACTGTTTTTT. The chain employs TRBV7-9 and TRBJ1-4; 9 bases map to TRBD1. Germline assignment: CDR1 SEHNR and CDR2 FQNEAQ (reference sequence). The CDR3 is 14 amino acids. The whole variable domain, filled in from reference TRBV7-9 and TRBJ1-4, reads DTGVSQNPRHKITKRGQNVTFRCDPISEHNRLYWYRQTLGQGPEFLTYFQNEAQLEKSRLLSDRFSAERPKGSFSTLEIQRTEQGDSAMYLCSSSFDRGDEKLFFGSGTQLSVL.

In this sample, this clone turned up a few times. J is TRBJ2-7 and V is TRBV10-1; 7 bases map to TRBD1. Germline lookup yields CDR1 WNHNN and CDR2 SYGVQD (reference sequence). Trimming removed 10 bases from V and 0 bases from J; junction bases left unmatched: 6. This CDR3 contains 13 residues. The CDR3 bases are TGCGCCAATTGGACAGGTTGCTCCTACGAGCAGTACTTC. It yields the protein CANWTGCSYEQYF.

This clone occurred a few times. The V and J genes are TRBV5-1 and TRBJ2-3; possible D gene TRBD1, 6 bases. The V end was cut by 0 bases, the J end by 1 base, with 15 bases between. Germline V gives CDR1 SGHRS, CDR2 YFSETQ. The CDR3 is 17 residues long. The chain's CDR3 is CASSLDTGGYGTDTQYF. Here the CDR3 DNA reads TGCGCCAGCAGCTTGGATACTGGGGGCTACGGCACAGATACGCAGTATTTT. The full variable domain, with the rest looked up from reference TRBV5-1 and TRBJ2-3, is KAGVTQTPRYLIKTRGQQVTLSCSPISGHRSVSWYQQTPGQGLQFLFEYFSETQRNKGNFPGRFSGRQFSNSRSEMNVSTLELGDSALYLCASSLDTGGYGTDTQYFGPGTRLTVL.

This chain uses TRBV28 with TRBJ1-3; 7 bases match TRBD1. Unmatched junction bases numbered 6, after V lost 6 bases and J lost 4 bases. Germline-derived CDR1 and CDR2 are MDHEN and SYDVKM. The length of the CDR3 is 14 residues. The CDR3: CASSHRGEGNTIYF. For the CDR3, the DNA is TGTGCCAGCAGCCACAGGGGAGAAGGAAACACCATATATTTT. The entire variable domain, with the rest obtained from reference TRBV28 and TRBJ1-3, is as follows: DVKVTQSSRYLVKRTGEKVFLECVQDMDHENMFWYRQDPGLGLRLIYFSYDVKMKEKGDIPEGYSVSREKKERFSLILESASTNQTSMYLCASSHRGEGNTIYFGEGSWLTVV.

This clone was found once. The chain recombines TRBV5-6 with TRBJ2-7, with 7 bases aligning to TRBD1. Germline values: CDR1 SGHDT, CDR2 YYEEEE. V lost 4 bases, J lost 12 bases, and 13 bases stayed unmatched. This CDR3 region has 13 residues. Written as DNA, the CDR3 is TGTGCCAGCAGCCCAGGGGGAATCAGGGACATGTACTTC. Its translation is CASSPGGIRDMYF.

There are a few counts of this clone. This chain joins TRBV6-7 and TRBJ1-4; 7 positions match TRBD1. TRBV6-7 is sorted into the ORF group, with uncertain function. The junction had 9 bases not matched to a gene; V was cut back by 6 bases and J by 8 bases. The CDR3 covers 14 residues. The CDR3 is CASRDQGGEEKLFF. The CDR3 nucleotides read TGTGCCAGCAGGGATCAGGGGGGAGAAGAAAAACTGTTTTTT.